This T cell receptor beta chain was found in a study of cytomegalovirus exposure and HLA in healthy donors. Overall study findings and caveats: Association of a missense DCLRE1C variant with TCR beta V- and J-gene trimming was reported in a later analysis. The productive fraction for most TCR beta V segments was about 87% or about 30% in an earlier analysis.

It was with 60 Vbeta and 13 Jbeta primers that the PCR ran. Authors' processing steps: A later analysis tallied some 80 million unique TCR beta chains, about 11 million of them shared. Assay used: immunoSEQ multiplex PCR; TCRdb lists only in-frame clones, some missing. The DNA was the basis for D and trimming; V, J and clone size are from that table. This sample carries roughly 93,000 clones, under 85% of them seen once, and the ten largest clones take 11%. Trimming shortened V by 0 bases and J by 1 base, and 17 bases separated the two germline ends. The CDR3 is 19 residues long. Germline V gene lookup returns CDR1 SGHRS and CDR2 YFSETQ. Concerning this clone itself: Its cognate antigen is unknown.

The chain recombines TRBV5-1 with TRBJ2-6; perhaps TRBD2 as D (6 bases). The sample comprised PBMCs. The clonotype was recovered from a man aged 18 to 29 in good health and CMV-seropositive. This chain's CDR3 is CASSLAKRGLGSGANVLTF. CDR3 nucleotide sequence: TGCGCCAGCAGCTTGGCAAAAAGGGGACTGGGATCTGGGGCCAACGTCCTGACTTTC. Variable domain in full (rest from reference TRBV5-1 and TRBJ2-6): KAGVTQTPRYLIKTRGQQVTLSCSPISGHRSVSWYQQTPGQGLQFLFEYFSETQRNKGNFPGRFSGRQFSNSRSEMNVSTLELGDSALYLCASSLAKRGLGSGANVLTFGAGSRLTVL.